This T cell receptor (beta chain) originates from a study of T cells in Graves' hyperthyroidism and ophthalmopathy. Looked up from germline, CDR1 is SEHNR and CDR2 is FQNEAQ (reference sequence). V dropped 5 bases and J dropped 2; count of bases not matched to a gene: 7. The CDR3 has 15 amino acids. Amplification targeted TCR beta CDR3 regions from RNA transcripts. In the first-round RT-PCR of the TCR CDR3, the HTBI primer set was used. MiXCR, run by TCRdb on the multiplex PCR reads, gives a single entry per CDR3 protein. The sample includes about 740,000 distinct CDR3 sequences, about 14% seen only once; the top ten take about 10%. No ophthalmopathy progression within 18 months constituted stable Graves' hyperthyroidism. Researchers barred patients who had uncontrolled infection, other autoimmune disease, pregnancy or lactation. In its sample, this clonotype was seen a few times.

The clonotype comes from a woman under 30 with Graves' hyperthyroidism. Input material: blood. This rearrangement joins TRBV7-9 to TRBJ2-3; 7 nucleotides agree with TRBD2. The CDR3 DNA reads TGTGCCAGCAGCCGGGGGGTACAAAACACAGATACGCAGTATTTT. It translates to CASSRGVQNTDTQYF.